This TCR beta chain was recovered during a study of blood T cell repertoires in COVID-19. Overall study: Spain, Italy and the United States supplied samples that represented acute and convalescent COVID-19. The analysed material was cDNA or gDNA that came from T cells, B-cell-depleted T cells, or PBMCs.

Assay used: immunoSEQ multiplex PCR; TCRdb lists only in-frame clones, some missing. Of about 70,000 clones listed, approximately 83% are singletons. The J segment lost 3 bases and the V segment lost 2 bases, leaving 7 bases of the junction unmatched. Germline CDR1 reads MNHEY; CDR2 reads SMNVEV (reference sequence). This CDR3 has 16 amino acids. This TCR was sampled from a human donor in a cohort sampled during active COVID-19. The sample was peripheral blood. This chain links TRBV27 with TRBJ2-3, with 8 bases matching TRBD2. The CDR3 sequence is CASSLRVAGPTDTQYF. The CDR3 nucleotides are TGTGCCAGCAGTTTACGGGTAGCGGGGCCAACAGATACGCAGTATTTT.